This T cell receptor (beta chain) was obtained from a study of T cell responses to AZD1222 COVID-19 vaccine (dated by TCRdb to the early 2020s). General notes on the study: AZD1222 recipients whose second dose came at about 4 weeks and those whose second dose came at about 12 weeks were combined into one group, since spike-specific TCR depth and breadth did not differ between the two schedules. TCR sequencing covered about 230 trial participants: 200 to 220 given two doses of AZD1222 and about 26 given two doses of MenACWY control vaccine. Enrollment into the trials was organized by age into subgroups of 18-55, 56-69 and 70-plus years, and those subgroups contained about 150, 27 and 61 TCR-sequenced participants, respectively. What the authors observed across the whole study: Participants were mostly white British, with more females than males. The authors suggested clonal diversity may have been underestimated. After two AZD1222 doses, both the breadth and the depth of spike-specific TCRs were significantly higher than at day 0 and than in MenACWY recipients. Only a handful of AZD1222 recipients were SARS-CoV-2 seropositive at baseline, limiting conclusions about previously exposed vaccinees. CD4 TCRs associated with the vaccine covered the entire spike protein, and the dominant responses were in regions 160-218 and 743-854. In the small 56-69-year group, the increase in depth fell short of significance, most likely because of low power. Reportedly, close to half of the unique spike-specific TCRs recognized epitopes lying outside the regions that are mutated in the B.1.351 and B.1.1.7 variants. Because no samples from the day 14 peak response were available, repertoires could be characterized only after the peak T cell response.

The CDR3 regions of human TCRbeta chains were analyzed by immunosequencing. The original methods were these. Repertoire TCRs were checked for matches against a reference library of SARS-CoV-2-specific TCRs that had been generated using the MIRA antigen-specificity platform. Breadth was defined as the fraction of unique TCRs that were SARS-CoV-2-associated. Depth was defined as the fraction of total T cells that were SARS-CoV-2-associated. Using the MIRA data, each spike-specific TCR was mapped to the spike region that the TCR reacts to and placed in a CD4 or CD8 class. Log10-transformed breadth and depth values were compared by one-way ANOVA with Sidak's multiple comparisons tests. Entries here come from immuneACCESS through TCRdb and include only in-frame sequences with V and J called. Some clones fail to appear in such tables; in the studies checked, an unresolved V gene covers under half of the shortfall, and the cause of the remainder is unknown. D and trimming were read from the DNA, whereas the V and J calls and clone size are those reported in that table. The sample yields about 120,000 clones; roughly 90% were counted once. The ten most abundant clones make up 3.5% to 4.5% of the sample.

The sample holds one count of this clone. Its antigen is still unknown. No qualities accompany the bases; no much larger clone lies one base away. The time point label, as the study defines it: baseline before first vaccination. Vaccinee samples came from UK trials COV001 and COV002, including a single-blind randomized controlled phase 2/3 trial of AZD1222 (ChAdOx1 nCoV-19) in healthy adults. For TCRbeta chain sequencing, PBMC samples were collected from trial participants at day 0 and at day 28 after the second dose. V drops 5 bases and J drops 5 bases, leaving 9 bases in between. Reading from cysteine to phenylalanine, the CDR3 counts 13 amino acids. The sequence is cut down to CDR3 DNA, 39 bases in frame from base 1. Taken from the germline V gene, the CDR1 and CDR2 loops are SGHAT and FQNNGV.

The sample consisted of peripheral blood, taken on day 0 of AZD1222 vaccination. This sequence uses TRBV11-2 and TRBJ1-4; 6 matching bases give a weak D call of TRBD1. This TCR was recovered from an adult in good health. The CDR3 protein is CASSRTDNEKLFF. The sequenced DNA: TGTGCCAGCAGCAGGACAGACAATGAAAAACTGTTTTTT.